This T cell receptor beta chain was found in a study of blood T cell repertoires in COVID-19. Background on the study: Spain, Italy and the United States supplied samples that represented acute and convalescent COVID-19.

Losses at the gene ends were 3 bases for V and 1 base for J; bases not matched to a gene: 5. The CDR3 spans 15 residues. Germline V gene data show CDR1 as LNHDA and CDR2 as SQIVND (reference sequence). Per the original methods: Amplifying reference gene primers gave estimates of nucleated cell counts. Profiling relied on immunoSEQ multiplex PCR, and the TCRdb table lists in-frame clones only, not all of them. The V and J calls and clone size were taken over from that table, and D and trimming were inferred from the DNA. The sample lists about 230,000 clones; roughly 84% were seen once. The clonotype was recovered from a man aged 35-49 years with acute or convalescent COVID-19. The chain is built from TRBV19 and TRBJ1-2; 7 nucleotides agree with TRBD1. Input material: peripheral blood. The CDR3 DNA follows: TGTGCCAGTAGTATTGGACAGGCCGTTAACTATGGCTACACCTTC. Its protein is CASSIGQAVNYGYTF.